This T cell receptor beta chain was sequenced in a study of blood T cell repertoires in COVID-19. Study as a whole: The samples span acute and convalescent COVID-19 from the United States, Italy and Spain.

The CDR3 contains 13 residues. In germline, CDR1 is SGHDT, CDR2 YYEEEE. The junction had 6 bases not matched to a gene; V was cut back by 4 bases and J by 6 bases. The data were produced by immunoSEQ multiplex PCR, yet TCRdb's version contains in-frame clones alone and is incomplete. This table holds 300,000 to 450,000 clones, around 90% found once. Seattle enrolled patients during active infection and tracked them longitudinally. The sample holds one count of this clone. The sequence came from a woman aged 60-75 years with COVID-19, enrolled during active disease. The sequenced material came from peripheral blood. The chain links TRBV5-6 to TRBJ1-1; 7 bases align to TRBD1. As DNA, the CDR3 is TGTGCCAGCAGCCAGGGGGGCGTGGCTGAAGCTTTCTTT. Protein product: CASSQGGVAEAFF.